This paragraph reports one T cell receptor beta chain. Its antigen is still unknown. The CDR3 is 15 amino acids. Germline CDR1 and CDR2: SGHVS and FQNEAQ. V lost 5 bases, J lost 3 bases, and 16 bases lay in between. In replicate PCRs of sorted subsets, 150 to 200 ng DNA, some 28,000 T cell genomes, was used. The assay was immunoSEQ multiplex PCR, and TCRdb's table has in-frame clones only and misses some. Altogether more than 150,000 clones are present, about 68% being singletons, with the ten largest covering about 10%. This entry comes from a study of shared clonotypes between healthy human individuals. Study-wide findings and caveats: Roughly 5% was the fraction of naive CD4 clonotypes found shared across a few donors.

The chain couples TRBV7-8 to TRBJ1-1, with D uncertain. The sample consisted of memory CD4+ T cells sorted from blood. Sample subset: CD45RA-negative fraction. This sequence originates from a young man in good health. CDR3 DNA: TGTGCCAGCAGCCCTCGCGGCAGGACCTACACTGAAGCTTTCTTT. Protein product: CASSPRGRTYTEAFF.